This T cell receptor (beta chain) emerged from a study of T-cell reconstitution after alpha-beta-depleted transplantation in children. Study conclusions and caveats: Approximately two months post-transplant, alpha-beta T cells reportedly originated from several hundred expanded graft clones. Certain patients had high TCRbeta diversity at day 60, and it came from recipient T cells and thymic progenitors that survived. The main origin of T-cell counts and diversity one year after transplant was newly produced T cells.

To note about this clonotype: The antigen is not known.

Unique molecular identifiers were incorporated when the TCRbeta library was constructed. TCRdb redid the calling of the PCR reads with MiXCR, one entry per CDR3 protein. In the table there are just over 950,000 distinct CDR3 sequences, about 29% of which are singletons. This specimen consisted of PBMCs, mostly from graft donor cells, obtained 360 days after TCRalphabeta/CD19-depleted stem cell transplant. The sequence came from a boy under three years old who had a stem cell transplant for SCID, so the T cells may come from the graft donor.

The CDR3, as DNA: TGTGCCAGCACCCCGACAAGGGGGCACACTGAAGCTTTCTTT. It codes for CASTPTRGHTEAFF. This chain joins TRBV12-3 or TRBV12-4 and TRBJ1-1, with 7 bases matching TRBD1. The trim removed 7 bases at V and 3 bases at J, leaving 8 bases unmatched. CDR3 size: 14 residues.